What follows are 3 T cell receptor beta chains derived from one specimen sequenced in a study of T cells in Graves' hyperthyroidism and ophthalmopathy. RNA transcripts provided the source from which TCR beta CDR3 regions were amplified. During a first-round RT-PCR of the TCR CDR3, the HTBI primer set was used. TCRdb analysed the multiplex PCR reads with MiXCR anew, one entry per CDR3 protein. The data hold over 250,000 distinct CDR3 sequences, with around 25% observed a single time. Sample: blood. The receptors derive from a man aged 35 to 55 with Graves' hyperthyroidism that later progressed to Graves' ophthalmopathy.

This clonotype was observed at least ten times. The chain carries TRBV3-1 and TRBJ2-5, with D hard to call. CDR1 is LGHDT, CDR2 YNNKEL, per germline (reference sequence). Trimming shortened V by 1 base and J by 2 bases, and 8 bases separated the two germline ends. CDR3 size: 14 residues. This chain's CDR3 is CASSQVTLQETQYF. The CDR3 DNA follows: TGTGCCAGCAGCCAAGTAACGTTGCAAGAGACCCAGTACTTC.

The chain carries TRBV18 and TRBJ1-5, with D uncertain. CDR1 and CDR2 (germline): KGHSH, LQKENI. The ends were cut back, 2 bases at V and 5 bases at J, with 7 bases in the middle. The CDR3 has 13 amino acids. CDR3 coding DNA: TGTGCCAGCTCACCAGGGCAGTATCAGCCCCAGCATTTT. Protein sequence: CASSPGQYQPQHF.

DNA for the CDR3: TGTGCCAGCAGATCGATCCTTGGGAACACTGAAGCTTTCTTT. Protein product: CASRSILGNTEAFF. The rearrangement joins TRBV6-1 to TRBJ1-1; D unclear. Germline V lookup: CDR1 MNHNS, CDR2 SASEGT. V dropped 6 bases and J dropped 1 base, with 12 bases sitting between them. This CDR3 comprises 14 residues.